This T cell receptor beta chain was sequenced for a study of blood T cell repertoires in COVID-19. As processed by the authors: Amplification of reference gene primers provided the estimated nucleated cell counts. TCRdb keeps only in-frame clones here, not all; method: immunoSEQ multiplex PCR. That table is the source of V, J and clone size, and D and trimming were worked out from the DNA. The sample holds 150,000 to 200,000 clones, approximately 90% seen once. CDR3 length: 14 amino acids. CDR1 and CDR2 from the germline V gene are MNHNS and SASEGT. With 9 bases removed from V and 10 bases from J, the gap between germline ends came to 22 bases. This clone was observed a single time.

What was sequenced was peripheral blood. This chain uses TRBV6-1 with TRBJ1-5; perhaps TRBD1 as D (5 bases). The clonotype was recovered from a man aged 18 to 35 with acute or convalescent COVID-19. CDR3: CASETELLSEPQHF. CDR3 nucleotides: TGTGCCAGTGAGACAGAGCTACTCTCAGAACCCCAGCATTTT.